The 22 T cell receptor beta chains reported below all come from one sample, sequenced in a study of blood T cell repertoires in COVID-19. The protocol was immunoSEQ multiplex PCR, while the TCRdb copy is restricted to in-frame clones and leaves out a portion. The table shows roughly 70,000 clones, with around 70% occurring only once. The sample comprised peripheral blood. The source of these receptors is a man between 65 and 80 years old with acute or convalescent COVID-19.

The chain has TRBV7-2 and TRBJ2-7; possibly TRBD2 for D (6 bases). This CDR3 comprises 16 residues. With 0 bases removed from V and 0 bases from J, the gap between germline ends came to 12 bases. CDR1 is SGHTA, CDR2 FQGNSA, per germline. The CDR3, as DNA: TGTGCCAGCAGCTTAGCTGGGACTGTGAGCTCCTACGAGCAGTACTTC. Translation gives CASSLAGTVSSYEQYF.

This chain links TRBV25-1 with TRBJ1-2; 9 bases agree with TRBD1. The CDR3 spans 12 residues. Germline V CDR1 and CDR2: MGHDK, SYGVNS. The junction had 4 bases not matched to a gene; V was cut back by 6 bases and J by 8 bases. The CDR3 DNA reads TGTGCCAGCAGCCCGGACAGGGGCGGCTACACCTTC. It specifies CASSPDRGGYTF.

The genes are TRBV7-6 and TRBJ1-6; D call uncertain. Trimming stripped 0 bases from V and 9 bases from J, with 6 bases between. Germline lookup yields CDR1 SGHVS and CDR2 FNYEAQ. The CDR3 totals 13 residues. The CDR3 DNA follows: TGTGCCAGCAGCTTAGCAGAGGGTTCACCCCTCCACTTT. This encodes CASSLAEGSPLHF.

This clone came up a few times. This chain links TRBV6-5 with TRBJ2-7, with TRBD1 matching 7 bases. With V trimmed by 6 bases and J by 6 bases, 11 bases remained unmatched. Germline CDR1 MNHEY, CDR2 SVGAGI. The CDR3 runs 14 residues. The CDR3 here is CASRGTGTVSEQYF. Here the CDR3 DNA reads TGTGCCAGCAGGGGAACCGGGACAGTAAGCGAGCAGTACTTC.

This clone appeared a single time. The J gene is TRBJ2-1, the V gene TRBV5-1, with 13 nucleotides matching TRBD2. The CDR3 has 17 amino acids. The V segment lost 3 bases and the J segment 5 bases; nucleotides outside the gene matches: 8. Germline V CDR1 and CDR2: SGHRS, YFSETQ. Here the CDR3 DNA reads TGCGCCAGCAGCTCTGCACTAGCGGGAGGGCACGACAATGAGCAGTTCTTC. Translated: CASSSALAGGHDNEQFF.

This clone has a handful of counts. CDR3 amino acids: CASSNRVGIGQEAFF. The CDR3 region has the DNA TGTGCCAGTAGTAACCGCGTCGGTATTGGACAAGAAGCTTTCTTT. V gene TRBV19 combines with J gene TRBJ1-1, with D tentatively TRBD1 (5 bases). The CDR3 extends over 15 amino acids. Trimming cost V 4 bases and J 8 bases, with 20 bases left between them. In germline, CDR1 is LNHDA, CDR2 SQIVND (reference sequence).

The chain couples TRBV4-1 to TRBJ2-1; D ambiguous. The V end lost 0 bases, the J end lost 8 bases, and 11 bases lay between the germline ends. The germline CDR1 and CDR2 sequences are MGHRA and YSYEKL. The CDR3 runs 14 residues. CDR3 nucleotide sequence: TGCGCCAGCAGCCAAGACCCGCTCCCGGATGAGCAGTTCTTC. Its protein is CASSQDPLPDEQFF.

This chain links TRBV5-1 with TRBJ2-1; possibly TRBD1 for D (5 bases). Trimming left V 6 bases short and J 11 bases short, with 18 bases between. The CDR3 has 13 residues. Germline V gene sequence: CDR1 SGHRS, CDR2 YFSETQ. The CDR3 coding sequence is TGCGCCAGCAAGGAAGACAGCGCCTCGAAGCAGTTCTTC. Encoded protein: CASKEDSASKQFF.

The chain employs TRBV7-2 and TRBJ2-3; 10 positions agree with TRBD2. V gave up 5 bases and J gave up 7 bases; unmatched junction bases: 9. This CDR3 contains 15 residues. Germline assignment: CDR1 SGHTA and CDR2 FQGNSA. CDR3 DNA sequence: TGTGCCAGCAGCCCGGGATCTAGCGGGAGAAATACGCAGTATTTT. The encoded protein is CASSPGSSGRNTQYF. Complete variable domain (other parts from reference TRBV7-2 and TRBJ2-3): GAGVSQSPSNKVTEKGKDVELRCDPISGHTALYWYRQSLGQGLEFLIYFQGNSAPDKSGLPSDRFSAERTGGSVSTLTIQRTQQEDSAVYLCASSPGSSGRNTQYFGPGTRLTVL.

Only a few counts were recorded for this clone. This chain uses TRBV9 with TRBJ2-1, with TRBD2 identical over 12 bases. The germline CDR1 and CDR2 sequences are SGDLS and YYNGEE. CDR3 size: 14 residues. J lost 10 bases, V lost 3 bases, and 5 bases had no gene match. The CDR3, as DNA: TGTGCCAGCAGCGCTAGCGGGAGGGCCGGGGAGCAGTTCTTC. Translated, it gives CASSASGRAGEQFF.

The gene calls are TRBV28 and TRBJ2-5, with D possibly matching TRBD2 (5 bases). Looked up from germline, CDR1 is MDHEN and CDR2 is SYDVKM. The length of the CDR3 is 13 residues. Trimming left V 2 bases short and J 3 bases short, with 7 bases between. The chain's CDR3 is CASSLIGEETQYF. In DNA, the CDR3 is TGTGCCAGCAGTTTAATCGGGGAAGAGACCCAGTACTTC.

V is TRBV11-3 and J is TRBJ2-5; 13 nucleotides match TRBD2. V lost 5 bases and J lost 5; bases outside the gene matches: 8. CDR1 is SGHNT and CDR2 is YENEEA in the germline V gene. The CDR3 has 16 residues. For the CDR3, the DNA is TGTGCCAGCAGCCAAGGCTGGACTAGCGGGAGTGAGACCCAGTACTTC. Residues: CASSQGWTSGSETQYF.

The CDR3 DNA sequence: TGCAGCGTTGAAGATCCGGGGACCCAGTACTTC. This encodes CSVEDPGTQYF. V usage is TRBV29-1 and J usage is TRBJ2-5; D ambiguous. The CDR3 covers 11 residues. Trimming pared 0 bases from V and 7 bases from J, leaving 6 bases between. Germline-derived CDR1 and CDR2 are SQVTM and ANQGSEA.

The chain employs TRBV7-2 and TRBJ2-1; 12 positions agree with TRBD2. Unmatched junction bases numbered 5, after V lost 5 bases and J lost 9 bases. The CDR3 consists of 14 residues. CDR1 is SGHTA and CDR2 is FQGNSA in the germline V gene. The CDR3 here is CASSPLAGGAEQFF. CDR3 DNA: TGTGCCAGCAGCCCTCTAGCGGGAGGGGCTGAGCAGTTCTTC.

The gene calls are TRBV7-9 and TRBJ2-7, with 12 nucleotides matching TRBD2. The germline V gene has CDR1 SEHNR and CDR2 FQNEAQ (reference sequence). J lost 3 bases, V lost 5 bases, and 5 bases had no gene match. The CDR3 has 15 amino acids. Written as DNA, the CDR3 is TGTGCCAGCAGCCGGACTAGCGGGATCCTCTACGAGCAGTACTTC. Its protein product is CASSRTSGILYEQYF.

The rearrangement joins TRBV7-3 to TRBJ1-1; no definite D call. CDR1 is SGHTA, CDR2 FQGTGA, per germline. The CDR3 totals 15 residues. The V end lost 2 bases, the J end lost 5 bases, and 15 bases lay between the germline ends. The CDR3 loop reads CASSLGGSLGTEAFF. The CDR3 DNA sequence: TGTGCCAGCAGCTTAGGAGGATCCCTGGGGACTGAAGCTTTCTTT.

The rearrangement uses TRBV10-3 and TRBJ2-5, with 11 bases matching TRBD2. Germline trimming cut 0 bases from V and 4 bases from J; bases unmatched to any gene: 1. The CDR3 has 15 residues. Germline V gene sequence: CDR1 ENHRY, CDR2 SYGVKD. This chain's CDR3 is CAISESGLAGETQYF. In DNA form, the CDR3 reads TGTGCCATCAGTGAGTCTGGACTAGCGGGAGAGACCCAGTACTTC.

The chain is built from TRBV27 and TRBJ2-3; 7 positions agree with TRBD2. The CDR3 is made up of 13 amino acids. With V trimmed by 3 bases and J by 4 bases, 1 base remained unmatched. Per the germline V gene, CDR1 is MNHEY and CDR2 is SMNVEV (reference sequence). For the CDR3, the DNA is TGTGCCAGCAGTTTTGCGGGGGCAGATACGCAGTATTTT. Translation: CASSFAGADTQYF.

V and J are TRBV11-2 and TRBJ2-1; TRBD2 aligns across 10 bases. Germline lookup yields CDR1 SGHAT and CDR2 FQNNGV. With V trimmed by 4 bases and J by 4 bases, 1 base remained unmatched. The CDR3 covers 14 residues. The chain's CDR3 is CASSSSGRYNEQFF. The DNA for the CDR3 is TGTGCCAGCAGCTCTAGCGGGAGATACAATGAGCAGTTCTTC.

The V call is TRBV9, the J call TRBJ2-2; possibly TRBD2 for D (5 bases). V lost 5 bases to trimming and J lost 7 bases, with 9 bases between them. Germline-derived CDR1 and CDR2 are SGDLS and YYNGEE. The CDR3 length is 12 residues. The CDR3 coding sequence is TGTGCCAGCAGAGAAGGGAGCGGGGAGCTGTTTTTT. Its protein is CASREGSGELFF.

This clone was counted only a few times. CDR3: CASSQDPPGGPATLDTQYF. The CDR3 nucleotides are TGCGCCAGCAGCCAAGATCCGCCGGGAGGGCCTGCCACCCTAGATACGCAGTATTTT. The J gene is TRBJ2-3, the V gene TRBV4-3; 8 bases map to TRBD2. V dropped 0 bases and J dropped 5; count of bases not matched to a gene: 16. This CDR3 has 19 residues. Germline CDR1 LGHNA, CDR2 YSLEER.

The sample holds one count of this clone. The chain combines TRBV11-1 with TRBJ2-2; possible D gene TRBD2, 6 bases. The germline V gene encodes CDR1 SGHAT and CDR2 FQDESV (reference sequence). V dropped 2 bases and J dropped 6 bases, with 16 bases sitting between them. This CDR3 contains 16 residues. Here the CDR3 reads CASSLWRDPGPGELFF. The CDR3 nucleotides are TGTGCCAGCAGCTTATGGAGGGACCCTGGCCCCGGGGAGCTGTTTTTT. The full variable domain, its missing parts supplied by reference TRBV11-1 and TRBJ2-2, is EAEVAQSPRYKITEKSQAVAFWCDPISGHATLYWYRQILGQGPELLVQFQDESVVDDSQLPKDRFSAERLKGVDSTLKIQPAELGDSAMYLCASSLWRDPGPGELFFGEGSRLTVL.